This T cell receptor beta chain was sequenced for a study of T cell repertoires in cytomegalovirus infection. For the study at large: Shared public TCR beta signatures pointed to both CMV infection and a matching HLA type.

Study-wide findings and caveats: Of the TCR beta families, the public ones yielded a cumulative frequency that identified carriers of CMV plus the relevant HLA. The response measured ex vivo was dominated by TCR beta clonotypes (HLA-C-restricted and CMV-specific).

This clonotype appeared a single time. As yet, its antigen is unknown. The final CDR3 position lacks the conserved phenylalanine or tryptophan, pointing to a likely read error. TCRdb used MiXCR to reprocess the reads, holding one entry per CDR3 protein. The sample has under 800,000 distinct CDR3 sequences; around 24% are singletons. This receptor was obtained from a human donor in good health (CMV status not recorded). Some clones in this sample may be carry-over from other donors' samples. Sequencing was carried out using CD8+ T cells from PBMCs.

CDR3 bases: TGCAGTGCTAGAGTTAGCGGGGGTGACACAGATACGCAGTATTCT. Its protein is CSARVSGGDTDTQYS. This chain uses TRBV20-1 with TRBJ2-3; 9 positions match TRBD2. Germline V CDR1 and CDR2: DFQATT, SNEGSKA (reference sequence). This CDR3 contains 15 residues. After removal of 1 base from V and 2 bases from J, the junction contained 4 bases not matched to a gene.